The 23 T cell receptor beta chains listed next were all sequenced from one sample in a study of control samples from healthy donors and cancer patients. Sequenced by immunoSEQ multiplex PCR; TCRdb stores in-frame clones only, minus some. The top ten clones hold roughly 3.4% of a sample with about 94,000 clones, 90% of them seen once. Sequenced: blood. The receptors come from a woman between 18 and 29 years old in good health.

The rearrangement joins TRBV2 to TRBJ2-7; 8 nucleotides agree with TRBD1. The CDR3 loop spans 14 amino acids. V trimming: 5 bases; J trimming: 7 bases; junction bases outside the gene matches: 10. Germline CDR1 is SNHLY and CDR2 is FYNNEI. Here the CDR3 DNA reads TGTGCCAGCAGTTCGACAGGGGCCACCCAAGAGCAGTACTTC. Its protein is CASSSTGATQEQYF.

This chain connects TRBV6-5 to TRBJ2-7; unclear D gene. Germline CDR1 reads MNHEY; CDR2 reads SVGAGI. The CDR3 has 16 residues. V was trimmed by 2 bases and J by 4 bases, leaving 18 bases between them. The CDR3: CASSYRYPRVGYEQYF. Written as DNA, the CDR3 is TGTGCCAGCAGTTACCGATATCCCCGAGTAGGGTACGAGCAGTACTTC.

The chain couples TRBV5-1 to TRBJ1-5; D is unclear. From germline, CDR1 is SGHRS and CDR2 YFSETQ. This CDR3 has 16 residues. V gave up 0 bases and J gave up 6 bases, with 16 bases separating them. The CDR3 reads CASSLALEVTIQPQHF. The CDR3 bases are TGCGCCAGCAGCTTGGCCCTCGAAGTTACCATTCAGCCCCAGCATTTT.

The CDR3 loop is CASSDRYQAGEDTQYF. DNA for the CDR3: TGTGCCAGCAGTGATAGGTATCAAGCGGGGGAAGATACGCAGTATTTT. The V and J genes are TRBV6-1 and TRBJ2-3, with 8 bases fitting TRBD2. CDR3 length equals 16 residues. CDR1 is MNHNS and CDR2 is SASEGT in the germline V gene. The ends lost 3 bases at V and 5 bases at J; junction bases unmatched: 10.

This chain links TRBV5-1 with TRBJ2-3; D ambiguous. The CDR3 loop spans 14 amino acids. Trimming removed 0 bases from V and 2 bases from J, with 7 bases in between. Germline V CDR1 and CDR2: SGHRS, YFSETQ. The CDR3 sequence: CASSLGAATDTQYF. DNA of the CDR3: TGCGCCAGCAGCTTGGGGGCGGCCACAGATACGCAGTATTTT.

J is TRBJ1-2 and V is TRBV27; D gene ambiguous. Between the trimmed V and J ends, which lost 6 bases and 0 bases, there was a span of 14 bases. CDR1 is MNHEY and CDR2 is SMNVEV in the germline V gene (reference sequence). The CDR3 is 15 amino acids. The chain's CDR3 is CASRSRTFSNYGYTF. The CDR3 DNA is TGTGCCAGCAGGTCCCGGACCTTCTCTAACTATGGCTACACCTTC.

The rearrangement joins TRBV3-1 (or the pseudogene TRBV3-2) to TRBJ1-2; D might be TRBD1 (5 bases). The length of the CDR3 is 17 residues. V lost 1 base to trimming and J lost 4 bases, with 19 bases between them. The V gene's germline CDR1 is LGHDT and CDR2 YNNKEL (reference sequence). Here the CDR3 reads CASSQGENRIDIYGYTF. DNA for the CDR3: TGTGCCAGCAGCCAAGGGGAAAACAGGATCGACATCTATGGCTACACCTTC.

The chain links TRBV6-6 to TRBJ1-1; D is uncertain. Germline V gene sequence: CDR1 MNHNY, CDR2 SVGAGI (reference sequence). V lost 4 bases to trimming and J lost 3 bases, with 18 bases between them. This CDR3 comprises 16 residues. CDR3: CASSSSQYAADTEAFF. CDR3 nucleotide sequence: TGTGCCAGCAGTTCCAGTCAATATGCGGCGGACACTGAAGCTTTCTTT.

Here the CDR3 reads CASSLGLETGELFF. In DNA form, the CDR3 reads TGTGCCAGCAGCTTAGGACTAGAGACCGGGGAGCTGTTTTTT. The chain couples TRBV7-2 to TRBJ2-2, with D tentatively TRBD2 (6 bases). The germline V gene encodes CDR1 SGHTA and CDR2 FQGNSA. V shed 1 base and J shed 5 bases, with 8 bases lying between them. The CDR3 is 14 amino acids.

This chain connects TRBV19 to TRBJ2-7, with D perhaps TRBD1 (5 bases). CDR3 length: 15 amino acids. Germline CDR1 and CDR2: LNHDA and SQIVND (reference sequence). With 1 base removed from V and 2 bases from J, the gap between germline ends came to 12 bases. Written as DNA, the CDR3 is TGTGCCAGTAGTATAGTGAAGGGGATCCCCTACGAGCAGTACTTC. Translated, it gives CASSIVKGIPYEQYF. The whole variable domain, filled in from reference TRBV19 and TRBJ2-7, reads DGGITQSPKYLFRKEGQNVTLSCEQNLNHDAMYWYRQDPGQGLRLIYYSQIVNDFQKGDIAEGYSVSREKKESFPLTVTSAQKNPTAFYLCASSIVKGIPYEQYFGPGTRLTVT.

The chain is built from TRBV29-1 and TRBJ2-2, with TRBD2 identical over 13 bases. The V gene's germline CDR1 is SQVTM and CDR2 ANQGSEA. This CDR3 is 15 amino acids long. V gave up 6 bases and J gave up 6 bases; unmatched junction bases: 7. The CDR3: CSVVLAGGPSGELFF. The DNA for the CDR3 is TGCAGCGTCGTACTAGCGGGGGGGCCTTCCGGGGAGCTGTTTTTT.

The chain carries TRBV6-6 and TRBJ1-2, with 12 nucleotides matching TRBD1. CDR3 length: 17 amino acids. Trimming cost V 5 bases and J 4 bases; bases outside gene matches: 11. Germline lookup yields CDR1 MNHNY and CDR2 SVGAGI (reference sequence). The CDR3 bases are TGTGCCAGCAGTCAAACTCCCCGGGACAGGGGGCTCTATGGCTACACCTTC. Amino acids: CASSQTPRDRGLYGYTF.

The chain links TRBV20-1 to TRBJ2-1, with unresolved D. Germline V gene data show CDR1 as DFQATT and CDR2 as SNEGSKA (reference sequence). The V end lost 3 bases, the J end lost 7 bases, and 7 bases lay between the germline ends. The length of the CDR3 is 11 residues. CDR3 DNA sequence: TGCAGTGCTAGCCCTGTGAATGAGCAGTTCTTC. Residues: CSASPVNEQFF.

The genes are TRBV15 and TRBJ2-5, with D maybe TRBD2 (6 bases). CDR1 LNHNV and CDR2 YYDKDF come from the germline V gene (reference sequence). Deletions cut 7 bases from V and 5 bases from J, with 23 bases between. This CDR3 region has 16 residues. The CDR3 region is CATKSIPTEAGETQYF. The CDR3 nucleotides are TGTGCCACCAAGAGCATCCCGACAGAGGCGGGGGAGACCCAGTACTTC.

J is TRBJ1-3 and V is TRBV10-3; the D gene is possibly TRBD1 (5 bases). Trimming took off 0 bases at V and 0 bases at J, with 21 bases between the two ends. This CDR3 has 20 residues. Germline CDR1 is ENHRY and CDR2 is SYGVKD. The CDR3 loop reads CAISESDGLRGLRSGNTIYF. CDR3 DNA: TGTGCCATCAGTGAGTCGGACGGTTTAAGGGGCCTCCGCTCTGGAAACACCATATATTTT.

The genes are TRBV7-9 and TRBJ1-2, with 7 positions matching TRBD1. V lost 11 bases, J lost 8 bases, and 14 bases stayed unmatched. CDR3 length: 13 residues. CDR1 is SEHNR and CDR2 is FQNEAQ in the germline V gene (reference sequence). The CDR3 here is CAGMGDRVRGYTF. The CDR3 nucleotides read TGTGCCGGAATGGGAGACAGGGTACGGGGCTACACCTTC.

The chain links TRBV11-2 to TRBJ2-7, with D perhaps matching TRBD2 (5 bases). The V gene's germline CDR1 is SGHAT and CDR2 FQNNGV. CDR3 length equals 12 residues. Trimming cost V 4 bases and J 5 bases, with 9 bases left between them. The DNA of the CDR3 is TGTGCCAGCAGCTACACGGGAAACGAGCAGTACTTC. Residues: CASSYTGNEQYF.

V and J are TRBV2 and TRBJ1-1; TRBD1 matches at 7 bases. The CDR3 consists of 13 residues. In germline, CDR1 is SNHLY, CDR2 FYNNEI. After removal of 7 bases from V and 2 bases from J, the junction contained 4 bases not matched to a gene. The CDR3 sequence is CASTTGTNTEAFF. CDR3 in DNA: TGTGCCAGCACGACAGGGACAAACACTGAAGCTTTCTTT.

This rearrangement joins TRBV6-2 or TRBV6-3 to TRBJ1-2, with TRBD1 identical over 7 bases. The CDR3 runs to 14 residues. The V and J ends lost 5 bases and 4 bases, in that order; junction bases with no gene match: 7. The germline gives CDR1 MNHEY, CDR2 SVGEGT. This chain's CDR3 is CASSTGTVAYGYTF. The CDR3 DNA sequence: TGTGCCAGCAGTACCGGGACAGTGGCCTATGGCTACACCTTC.

The V and J genes are TRBV6-1 and TRBJ1-1; 10 nucleotides align to TRBD1. The V gene's germline CDR1 is MNHNS and CDR2 SASEGT. With 4 bases clipped from V and 5 bases from J, the junction kept 10 bases outside the gene matches. This CDR3 contains 16 residues. This CDR3 reads CASSGGQGVRYTEAFF. Written as DNA, the CDR3 is TGTGCCAGCAGTGGAGGACAGGGGGTAAGGTATACTGAAGCTTTCTTT.

The CDR3 DNA sequence: TGTGCCACCAGCAGAGAACAGGCCTACAATGAGCAGTTCTTC. It specifies CATSREQAYNEQFF. The rearrangement links TRBV15 to TRBJ2-1, with a weak D call TRBD1 (5 bases). The CDR3 is 14 amino acids. Trimming removed 0 bases at V and 2 bases at J, with 5 bases between. Germline CDR1 and CDR2: LNHNV and YYDKDF (reference sequence).

The J gene is TRBJ2-1, the V gene TRBV27; 7 positions agree with TRBD2. Germline V gene data show CDR1 as MNHEY and CDR2 as SMNVEV (reference sequence). The CDR3 runs to 12 residues. V was clipped by 6 bases and J by 9 bases; unmatched bases: 5. The CDR3 here is CASRGLGSEQFF. DNA for the CDR3: TGTGCCAGCAGAGGACTAGGCTCTGAGCAGTTCTTC.

The chain couples TRBV6-6 to TRBJ2-7; 7 bases map to TRBD1. Germline V gene lookup returns CDR1 MNHNY and CDR2 SVGAGI (reference sequence). Trimming removed 2 bases from V and 3 bases from J; junction bases left unmatched: 10. This CDR3 is built from 16 residues. CDR3 sequence (DNA): TGTGCCAGCAGTTACGCTTGGGGACAGACGATCTACGAGCAGTACTTC. Translation: CASSYAWGQTIYEQYF.